The 32 T cell receptor beta chains in this list originate from one sample, sequenced in a study of cytomegalovirus exposure and HLA in healthy donors. Measured with immunoSEQ multiplex PCR; TCRdb has only the in-frame clones, and not every one. The sample yields roughly 84,000 clones, approximately 90% seen once. Material for sequencing was PBMCs. The source is a man under 40 in good health and CMV-seronegative.

The V gene is TRBV27, the J gene TRBJ2-7; 9 bases are shared with TRBD1. V shed 4 bases, J shed 7 bases, and the junction held 5 bases outside the gene matches. The CDR3 runs 13 residues. Germline lookup yields CDR1 MNHEY and CDR2 SMNVEV (reference sequence). CDR3 protein: CASSSGTGREQYF. For the CDR3, the DNA is TGTGCCAGCAGTTCCGGGACAGGGAGGGAGCAGTACTTC.

The sample holds one count of this clone. The chain links TRBV28 to TRBJ2-1; D is perhaps TRBD2 (6 bases). The length of the CDR3 is 14 residues. Trimming shortened V by 2 bases and J by 8 bases, and 13 bases separated the two germline ends. Germline V lookup: CDR1 MDHEN, CDR2 SYDVKM. CDR3 coding DNA: TGTGCCAGCAGTTTACACGGGACTCTTGATGAGCAGTTCTTC. Protein product: CASSLHGTLDEQFF.

The chain couples TRBV10-1 to TRBJ1-1; D is ambiguous. Germline loops: CDR1 WNHNN, CDR2 SYGVQD (reference sequence). The V end was cut by 4 bases, the J end by 4 bases, with 10 bases between. The CDR3 runs 13 residues. CDR3 amino acids: CASSAHTGTEAFF. The CDR3, as DNA: TGCGCCAGCAGTGCCCACACGGGCACTGAAGCTTTCTTT.

This clone was observed a single time. The chain's CDR3 is CASSSDFRGYTF. As DNA, the CDR3 is TGTGCCAGCAGCTCAGACTTTAGAGGCTACACCTTC. This chain joins TRBV7-8 and TRBJ1-2; D remains unclear. Germline V gene lookup returns CDR1 SGHVS and CDR2 FQNEAQ. The V end lost 4 bases, the J end lost 8 bases, and 11 bases lay between the germline ends. The CDR3 is 12 residues long. The entire variable domain, with the rest obtained from reference TRBV7-8 and TRBJ1-2, is as follows: GAGVSQSPRYKVAKRGQDVALRCDPISGHVSLFWYQQALGQGPEFLTYFQNEAQLDKSGLPSDRFFAERPEGSVSTLKIQRTQQEDSAVYLCASSSDFRGYTFGSGTRLTVV.

V gene TRBV28 combines with J gene TRBJ1-1; 8 bases match TRBD1. This CDR3 region has 15 residues. After removal of 5 bases from V and 0 bases from J, the junction contained 5 bases not matched to a gene. The germline V gene encodes CDR1 MDHEN and CDR2 SYDVKM. CDR3 region: CASSRTGSMNTEAFF. The CDR3 nucleotides read TGTGCCAGCAGTCGGACAGGGAGCATGAACACTGAAGCTTTCTTT.

The chain uses TRBV7-2 and TRBJ2-5, with 7 bases that match TRBD1. The V segment lost 4 bases and the J segment 4 bases; nucleotides outside the gene matches: 6. The germline gives CDR1 SGHTA, CDR2 FQGNSA. CDR3 length equals 14 residues. CDR3 coding DNA: TGTGCCAGCAGCTCATACTCAGGGGGAGAGACCCAGTACTTC. Amino acids: CASSSYSGGETQYF.

The chain employs TRBV5-5 and TRBJ1-1; a weak D match, TRBD1 (5 bases). The CDR3 covers 14 residues. Germline V CDR1 and CDR2: SGHKS, YYEKEE (reference sequence). Trimming stripped 2 bases from V and 5 bases from J, with 13 bases between. The DNA of the CDR3 is TGTGCCAGCAGCTTTCAGGGCGAAGGGACTGAAGCTTTCTTT. It yields the protein CASSFQGEGTEAFF.

The genes are TRBV7-2 and TRBJ1-2; the match to TRBD1 covers 8 bases. The junction had 7 bases not matched to a gene; V was cut back by 6 bases and J by 4 bases. Germline CDR1 reads SGHTA; CDR2 reads FQGNSA. The CDR3 is 14 residues long. The CDR3 protein is CASSLDRGTYGYTF. The CDR3 region has the DNA TGTGCCAGCAGTCTAGACAGGGGTACCTATGGCTACACCTTC.

The chain links TRBV28 to TRBJ2-7; D unresolved. CDR1 and CDR2 (germline): MDHEN, SYDVKM. This CDR3 is built from 11 residues. Trimming shortened V by 6 bases and J by 6 bases, and 9 bases separated the two germline ends. CDR3 amino acids: CASSLTREQYF. Here the CDR3 DNA reads TGTGCCAGCAGCCTAACTCGCGAGCAGTACTTC.

The chain joins TRBV10-3 to TRBJ2-1, with 9 bases aligning to TRBD1. The CDR3 runs 14 residues. V was clipped by 3 bases and J by 7 bases; unmatched bases: 4. The V gene's germline CDR1 is ENHRY and CDR2 SYGVKD. The CDR3 region is CAISDRQGVNEQFF. In DNA, the CDR3 is TGTGCCATCAGTGATAGACAGGGGGTGAATGAGCAGTTCTTC.

The rearrangement links TRBV29-1 to TRBJ1-1; a weak D match, TRBD1 (6 bases). CDR1 and CDR2 from the germline V gene are SQVTM and ANQGSEA. Trimming took 2 bases from V and 3 from J, leaving 13 bases between them. The CDR3 sequence is 14 residues long. CDR3 coding DNA: TGCAGCGTTGAAATGGCGGGGGGCTACACTGAAGCTTTCTTT. Amino acids: CSVEMAGGYTEAFF. The full variable domain, its missing parts supplied by reference TRBV29-1 and TRBJ1-1, is SAVISQKPSRDICQRGTSLTIQCQVDSQVTMMFWYRQQPGQSLTLIATANQGSEATYESGFVIDKFPISRPNLTFSTLTVSNMSPEDSSIYLCSVEMAGGYTEAFFGQGTRLTVV.

V gene TRBV27 combines with J gene TRBJ2-7; 10 bases are shared with TRBD1. The CDR3 runs to 15 residues. Per the germline V gene, CDR1 is MNHEY and CDR2 is SMNVEV (reference sequence). After removal of 6 bases from V and 5 bases from J, the junction contained 10 bases not matched to a gene. CDR3 bases: TGTGCCAGCAGCAGACCGGGACAGGGGTTCAACGAGCAGTACTTC. Protein sequence: CASSRPGQGFNEQYF.

This CDR3 reads CSARTSGVETQYF. In DNA form, the CDR3 reads TGCAGCGCTAGGACTAGCGGGGTAGAGACCCAGTACTTC. J is TRBJ2-5 and V is TRBV29-1; 12 nucleotides match TRBD2. There are 13 residues in the CDR3. The V gene's germline CDR1 is SQVTM and CDR2 ANQGSEA. The V segment lost 7 bases and the J segment 4 bases; nucleotides outside the gene matches: 4.

The genes are TRBV7-8 and TRBJ2-1; 9 positions match TRBD1. This CDR3 has 16 amino acids. In germline, CDR1 is SGHVS, CDR2 FQNEAQ. V was pared by 1 base and J by 6 bases, with 7 bases of the junction left unmatched. The CDR3 is CASSLVTPGQGNEQFF. The CDR3 DNA follows: TGTGCCAGCAGCTTAGTTACCCCGGGACAGGGCAATGAGCAGTTCTTC. Drawing the rest from reference TRBV7-8 and TRBJ2-1, the complete variable domain is GAGVSQSPRYKVAKRGQDVALRCDPISGHVSLFWYQQALGQGPEFLTYFQNEAQLDKSGLPSDRFFAERPEGSVSTLKIQRTQQEDSAVYLCASSLVTPGQGNEQFFGPGTRLTVL.

The chain couples TRBV5-1 to TRBJ1-1; D is possibly TRBD1 (5 bases). The V end lost 3 bases, the J end lost 5 bases, and 14 bases lay between the germline ends. The CDR3 is 14 residues long. Per the germline V gene, CDR1 is SGHRS and CDR2 is YFSETQ. CDR3 region: CASSSPGEVTEAFF. The CDR3 bases are TGCGCCAGCAGCTCCCCGGGGGAGGTTACTGAAGCTTTCTTT.

The genes are TRBV7-9 and TRBJ1-5; D remains ambiguous. Germline V gene sequence: CDR1 SEHNR, CDR2 FQNEAQ (reference sequence). CDR3 length: 12 residues. The V and J ends lost 3 bases and 4 bases respectively, with 4 bases between them. The CDR3 nucleotides read TGTGCCAGCAGCTTCGTGAATCAGCCCCAGCATTTT. Its translation: CASSFVNQPQHF.

This chain links TRBV4-2 with TRBJ2-1, with D perhaps matching TRBD1 (5 bases). Between the trimmed V and J ends, which lost 0 bases and 3 bases, there was a span of 9 bases. The CDR3 covers 15 residues. The germline V gene encodes CDR1 LGHNA and CDR2 YNFKEQ. CDR3 residues: CASSQDWGLYNEQFF. The CDR3 region has the DNA TGTGCCAGCAGCCAAGATTGGGGCCTCTACAATGAGCAGTTCTTC.

This chain uses TRBV7-2 with TRBJ2-3, with 8 bases matching TRBD1. V trimming: 5 bases; J trimming: 3 bases; junction bases outside the gene matches: 7. Germline CDR1 is SGHTA and CDR2 is FQGNSA. The CDR3 spans 15 residues. The CDR3 here is CASSLNRDRTDTQYF. DNA for the CDR3: TGTGCCAGCAGCCTTAACCGGGACAGGACAGATACGCAGTATTTT.

This clone is a singleton in its sample. V gene TRBV27 combines with J gene TRBJ2-7; D gene ambiguous. CDR3 size: 16 residues. Germline V gene lookup returns CDR1 MNHEY and CDR2 SMNVEV (reference sequence). V dropped 3 bases and J dropped 0 bases, with 15 bases sitting between them. CDR3 amino acids: CASSFFFTTDSYEQYF. CDR3 sequence (DNA): TGTGCCAGCAGTTTTTTCTTTACAACCGACTCCTACGAGCAGTACTTC.

The chain is built from TRBV27 and TRBJ2-7; D remains ambiguous. The V gene lost 5 bases and the J gene lost 6 bases, with 11 bases spanning the gap. The CDR3 is 12 residues long. Germline V gene lookup returns CDR1 MNHEY and CDR2 SMNVEV (reference sequence). CDR3 in amino acids: CASSLTLSEQYF. Here the CDR3 DNA reads TGTGCCAGCAGTCTAACACTAAGCGAGCAGTACTTC.

V usage is TRBV18 and J usage is TRBJ2-7; 8 bases are shared with TRBD2. This CDR3 has 17 residues. CDR1 is KGHSH and CDR2 is LQKENI in the germline V gene. The V gene end was trimmed by 3 bases and the J gene end by 7 bases; junction bases not matched to a gene: 17. CDR3 amino acids: CASSPLSGTRNIWEQYF. Here the CDR3 DNA reads TGTGCCAGCTCACCCCTGTCTGGGACTAGAAACATTTGGGAGCAGTACTTC.

The gene calls are TRBV18 and TRBJ1-5, with D perhaps matching TRBD1 (5 bases). The ends were cut back, 3 bases at V and 6 bases at J, with 15 bases in the middle. Germline CDR1 is KGHSH and CDR2 is LQKENI. The CDR3 extends over 15 amino acids. The CDR3 sequence is CASSPGPGSFQPQHF. Here the CDR3 DNA reads TGTGCCAGCTCACCGGGGCCAGGGTCTTTTCAGCCCCAGCATTTT.

This chain uses TRBV15 with TRBJ2-3; D uncertain. The CDR3 has 16 amino acids. Deletions cut 1 base from V and 3 bases from J, with 14 bases between. The germline CDR1 and CDR2 sequences are LNHNV and YYDKDF (reference sequence). The CDR3: CATSRGLGFETDTQYF. In DNA, the CDR3 is TGTGCCACCAGCAGAGGCCTAGGATTCGAAACAGATACGCAGTATTTT.

This CDR3 reads CASSFVSGQPDETQYF. As DNA, the CDR3 is TGTGCCAGCAGTTTTGTTTCCGGACAGCCTGATGAGACCCAGTACTTC. V is TRBV28 and J is TRBJ2-5; possibly TRBD1 for D (6 bases). The CDR3 is made up of 16 amino acids. The germline gives CDR1 MDHEN, CDR2 SYDVKM. Trimming shortened V by 3 bases and J by 5 bases, and 19 bases separated the two germline ends.

This chain's CDR3 is CASSLDATSNTGELFF. The DNA of the CDR3 is TGCGCCAGCAGCTTGGATGCCACATCGAACACCGGGGAGCTGTTTTTT. V gene TRBV5-1 combines with J gene TRBJ2-2; no definite D call. Germline V gene sequence: CDR1 SGHRS, CDR2 YFSETQ. The CDR3 contains 16 residues. Deletions cut 0 bases from V and 0 bases from J, with 9 bases between. Together with reference TRBV5-1 and TRBJ2-2, the CDR3 gives the full variable domain: KAGVTQTPRYLIKTRGQQVTLSCSPISGHRSVSWYQQTPGQGLQFLFEYFSETQRNKGNFPGRFSGRQFSNSRSEMNVSTLELGDSALYLCASSLDATSNTGELFFGEGSRLTVL.

The chain recombines TRBV6-4 with TRBJ2-1, with 11 bases identical to TRBD1. The junction had 8 bases not matched to a gene; V was cut back by 5 bases and J by 8 bases. Germline CDR1 reads MRHNA; CDR2 reads SNTAGT. CDR3 length: 15 residues. CDR3 in amino acids: CASSRGQGAIHEQFF. The CDR3 DNA follows: TGTGCCAGCAGTCGCGGACAGGGGGCGATACATGAGCAGTTCTTC.

The chain couples TRBV7-8 to TRBJ1-2; D gene ambiguous. Trimming removed 8 bases at V and 2 bases at J, with 12 bases between. CDR3 length: 13 residues. Germline V gene lookup returns CDR1 SGHVS and CDR2 FQNEAQ. CDR3 bases: TGTGCCAGCCGAGTCGGGTTCAACTATGGCTACACCTTC. Protein: CASRVGFNYGYTF.

This clone came up once. The rearrangement uses TRBV6-1 and TRBJ2-3; perhaps TRBD2 as D (5 bases). The germline V gene has CDR1 MNHNS and CDR2 SASEGT. The CDR3 length is 14 residues. The V end was cut by 5 bases, the J end by 4 bases, with 13 bases between. This chain's CDR3 is CASSTREMADTQYF. The CDR3 DNA reads as TGTGCCAGCAGTACTAGGGAGATGGCAGATACGCAGTATTTT.

In this sample, this clone turned up once. The chain links TRBV7-2 to TRBJ2-5; 9 bases fit TRBD2. CDR1 is SGHTA and CDR2 is FQGNSA in the germline V gene. V was pared by 2 bases and J by 5 bases, with 6 bases of the junction left unmatched. The CDR3 loop spans 15 amino acids. CDR3 protein: CASSLLAGERETQYF. The CDR3, as DNA: TGTGCCAGCAGCTTATTAGCGGGGGAGAGGGAGACCCAGTACTTC.

The V and J genes are TRBV14 and TRBJ2-1; 7 bases align to TRBD1. The V gene end was trimmed by 0 bases and the J gene end by 8 bases; junction bases not matched to a gene: 25. The germline V gene has CDR1 SGHDN and CDR2 FVKESK. This CDR3 is built from 21 residues. CDR3 sequence: CASSQEQAPGTEATWSDEQFF. DNA of the CDR3: TGTGCCAGCAGCCAAGAGCAAGCCCCCGGGACAGAGGCAACCTGGAGCGATGAGCAGTTCTTC.

The chain couples TRBV5-8 to TRBJ2-1; 7 bases map to TRBD2. This CDR3 spans 16 amino acids. J lost 0 bases, V lost 4 bases, and 7 bases had no gene match. Germline loops: CDR1 SGHTS, CDR2 YDEGEE. CDR3 in DNA: TGTGCCAGCAGCCCCACCGGGACTAACTCCTACAATGAGCAGTTCTTC. It translates to CASSPTGTNSYNEQFF.

V and J are TRBV10-2 and TRBJ2-7, with 10 bases matching TRBD1. This CDR3 spans 14 amino acids. J gave up 6 bases and V 11 bases, and 13 bases lay outside the gene matches. Germline V gives CDR1 WSHSY, CDR2 SAAADI. The CDR3: CACSSGQGRSEQYF. In DNA, the CDR3 is TGCGCCTGCTCCTCGGGACAGGGGCGAAGCGAGCAGTACTTC.